This T cell receptor beta chain was observed in a study of regulatory T cells in long-lasting Graves disease. In the study overall: Those with persistent Graves' disease had received antithyroid drugs for over 5 years with positive TSH receptor antibodies.

Assembly of TCR beta libraries relied on iRepertoire HTBI primers together with Arm-PCR of CDR3 regions. Using its own MiXCR run on the multiplex PCR reads, TCRdb lists one record per CDR3 protein. The sample carries about 290,000 distinct CDR3 sequences, 22% recorded once. Time point specified: persistent/refractory GD, antithyroid drugs over 5 years with positive TRAb. RNA from PBMCs was the source of the TCR library. The CDR3 extends over 16 amino acids. V was pared by 0 bases and J by 1 base, with 9 bases between. Germline CDR1 reads LGHNA; CDR2 reads YSLEER. A word on this clonotype: Its antigen remains unknown.

General study results and limits: Blood alone, not thyroid tissue, was studied. Patients with persistent disease showed a bias toward TRBV28, TRBJ1-2 and TRBJ2-5.

The sample here was peripheral blood mononuclear cells (PBMCs), taken when the disease was refractory, from a patient treated with antithyroid drugs. This chain links TRBV4-3 with TRBJ2-2; D possibly corresponds to TRBD2 (5 bases). This TCR came from a female donor with Graves disease. The chain's CDR3 is CASSQDVAQNTGELFF. CDR3 DNA sequence: TGCGCCAGCAGCCAAGATGTAGCGCAGAACACCGGGGAGCTGTTTTTT.